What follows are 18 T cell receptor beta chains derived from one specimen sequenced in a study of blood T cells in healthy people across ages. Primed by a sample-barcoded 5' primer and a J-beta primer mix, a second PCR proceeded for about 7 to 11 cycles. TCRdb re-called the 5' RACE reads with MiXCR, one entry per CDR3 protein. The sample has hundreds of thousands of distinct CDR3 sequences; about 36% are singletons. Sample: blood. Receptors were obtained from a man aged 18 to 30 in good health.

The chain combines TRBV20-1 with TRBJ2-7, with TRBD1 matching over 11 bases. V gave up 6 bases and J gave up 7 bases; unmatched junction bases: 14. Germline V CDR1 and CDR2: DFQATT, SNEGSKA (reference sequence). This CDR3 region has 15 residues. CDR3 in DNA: TGCAGTGCCCATACGCGGGACAGGGGGTTGGATGAGCAGTACTTC. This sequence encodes CSAHTRDRGLDEQYF.

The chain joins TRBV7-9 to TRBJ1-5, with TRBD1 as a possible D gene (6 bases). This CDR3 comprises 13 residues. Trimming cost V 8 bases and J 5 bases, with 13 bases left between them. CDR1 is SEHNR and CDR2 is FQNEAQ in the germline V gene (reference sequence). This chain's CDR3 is CASGVGGYQPQHF. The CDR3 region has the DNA TGTGCCAGCGGTGTGGGGGGCTATCAGCCCCAGCATTTT.

CDR3: CSAITSGLTDTQYF. The CDR3 coding sequence is TGCAGTGCCATTACTAGCGGTCTTACAGATACGCAGTATTTT. The chain joins TRBV20-1 to TRBJ2-3, with 8 bases matching TRBD2. CDR3 length equals 14 residues. Per germline, CDR1 DFQATT and CDR2 SNEGSKA (reference sequence). The junction had 8 bases not matched to a gene; V was cut back by 6 bases and J by 3 bases.

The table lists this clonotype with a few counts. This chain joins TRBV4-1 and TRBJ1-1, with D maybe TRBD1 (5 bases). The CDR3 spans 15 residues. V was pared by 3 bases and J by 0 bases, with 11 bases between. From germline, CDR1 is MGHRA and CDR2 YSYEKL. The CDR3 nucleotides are TGCGCCAGCAGCCACGGAGGGGTGATGAACACTGAAGCTTTCTTT. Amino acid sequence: CASSHGGVMNTEAFF.

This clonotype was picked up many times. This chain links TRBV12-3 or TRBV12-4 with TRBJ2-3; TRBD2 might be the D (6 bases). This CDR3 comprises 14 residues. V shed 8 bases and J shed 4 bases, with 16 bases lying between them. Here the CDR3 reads CASGDSGGADTQYF. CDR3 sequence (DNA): TGTGCCAGCGGGGACTCAGGTGGGGCAGATACGCAGTATTTT.

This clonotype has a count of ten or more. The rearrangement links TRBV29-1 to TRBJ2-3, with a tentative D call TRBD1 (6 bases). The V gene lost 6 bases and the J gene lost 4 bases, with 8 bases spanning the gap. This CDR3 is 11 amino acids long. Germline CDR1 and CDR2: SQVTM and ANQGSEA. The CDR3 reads CSVAGADTQYF. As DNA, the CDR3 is TGCAGCGTCGCAGGGGCAGATACGCAGTATTTT.

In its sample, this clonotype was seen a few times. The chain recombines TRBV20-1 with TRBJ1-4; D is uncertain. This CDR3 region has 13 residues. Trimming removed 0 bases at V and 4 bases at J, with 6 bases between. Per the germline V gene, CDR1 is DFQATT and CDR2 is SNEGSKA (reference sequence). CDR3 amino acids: CSARDPINEKLFF. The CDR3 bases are TGCAGTGCTAGAGATCCTATTAATGAAAAACTGTTTTTT.

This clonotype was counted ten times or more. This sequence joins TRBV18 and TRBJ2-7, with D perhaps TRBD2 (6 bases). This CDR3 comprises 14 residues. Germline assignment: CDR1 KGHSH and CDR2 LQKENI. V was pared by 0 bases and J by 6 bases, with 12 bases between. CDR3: CASSPPLGTLEQYF. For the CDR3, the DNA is TGTGCCAGCTCACCACCGCTAGGGACTCTCGAGCAGTACTTC.

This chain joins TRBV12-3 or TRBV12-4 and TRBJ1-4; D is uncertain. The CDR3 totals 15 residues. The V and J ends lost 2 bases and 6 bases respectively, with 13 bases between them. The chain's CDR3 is CASSLSRQADEKLFF. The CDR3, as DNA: TGTGCCAGCAGTTTAAGCCGTCAGGCTGATGAAAAACTGTTTTTT.

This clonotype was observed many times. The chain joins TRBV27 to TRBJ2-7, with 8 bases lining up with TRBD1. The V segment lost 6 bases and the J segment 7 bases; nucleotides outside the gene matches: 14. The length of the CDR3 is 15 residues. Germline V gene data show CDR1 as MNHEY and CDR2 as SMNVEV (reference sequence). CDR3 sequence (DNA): TGTGCCAGCAGACATTCTGTTAGGACAGGGAGGGAGCAGTACTTC. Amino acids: CASRHSVRTGREQYF.

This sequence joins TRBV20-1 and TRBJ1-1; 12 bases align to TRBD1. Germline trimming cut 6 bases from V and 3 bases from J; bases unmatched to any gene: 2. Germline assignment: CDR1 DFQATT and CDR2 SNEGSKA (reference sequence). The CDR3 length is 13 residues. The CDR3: CSARDRGHTEAFF. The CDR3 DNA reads TGCAGTGCCAGGGACAGGGGGCACACTGAAGCTTTCTTT.

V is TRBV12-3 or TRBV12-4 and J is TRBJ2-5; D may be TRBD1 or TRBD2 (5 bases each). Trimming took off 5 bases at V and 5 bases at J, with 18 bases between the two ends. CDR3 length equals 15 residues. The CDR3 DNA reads TGTGCCAGCAGTCTCTCGGGACCGCTCTCTGAGACCCAGTACTTC. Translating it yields CASSLSGPLSETQYF.

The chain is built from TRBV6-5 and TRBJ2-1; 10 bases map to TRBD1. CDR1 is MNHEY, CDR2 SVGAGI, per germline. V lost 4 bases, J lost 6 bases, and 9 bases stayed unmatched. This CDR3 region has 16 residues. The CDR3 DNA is TGTGCCAGCAGTTCGCCCCGGGACAGGGGAAGCAATGAGCAGTTCTTC. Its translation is CASSSPRDRGSNEQFF.

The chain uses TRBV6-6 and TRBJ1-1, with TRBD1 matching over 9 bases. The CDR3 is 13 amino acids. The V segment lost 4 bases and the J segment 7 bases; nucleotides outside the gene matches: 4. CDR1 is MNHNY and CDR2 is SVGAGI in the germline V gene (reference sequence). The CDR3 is CASSSGTGIEAFF. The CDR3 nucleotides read TGTGCCAGCAGTTCCGGGACAGGGATTGAAGCTTTCTTT.

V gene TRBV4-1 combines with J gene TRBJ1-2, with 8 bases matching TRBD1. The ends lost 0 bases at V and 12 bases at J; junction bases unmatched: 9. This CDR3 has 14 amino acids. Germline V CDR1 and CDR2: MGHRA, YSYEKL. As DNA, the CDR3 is TGCGCCAGCAGCCAAGATCATTCAGGGGGCGAGGACACCTTC. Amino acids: CASSQDHSGGEDTF.

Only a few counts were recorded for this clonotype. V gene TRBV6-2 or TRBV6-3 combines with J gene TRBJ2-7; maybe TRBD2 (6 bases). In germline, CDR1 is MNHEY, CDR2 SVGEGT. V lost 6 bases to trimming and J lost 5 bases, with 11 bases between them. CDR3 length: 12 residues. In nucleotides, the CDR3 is TGTGCCAGCAGGGGGGGTCTCGACGAGCAGTACTTC. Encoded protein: CASRGGLDEQYF.

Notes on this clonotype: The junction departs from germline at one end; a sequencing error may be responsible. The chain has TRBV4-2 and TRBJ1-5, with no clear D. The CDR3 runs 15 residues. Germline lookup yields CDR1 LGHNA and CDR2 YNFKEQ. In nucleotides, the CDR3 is TGTGCCTGCAGCCAAGATGGAGGGAGCCATCAGCCCCAGCATTTT. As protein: CACSQDGGSHQPQHF.

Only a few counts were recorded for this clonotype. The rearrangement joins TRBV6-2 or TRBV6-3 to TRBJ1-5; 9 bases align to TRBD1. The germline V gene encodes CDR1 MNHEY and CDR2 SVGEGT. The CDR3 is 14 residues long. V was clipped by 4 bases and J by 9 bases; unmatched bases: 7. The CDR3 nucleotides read TGTGCCAGCAGTTTCATGACAGGGGGTGGGCCCCAGCATTTT. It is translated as CASSFMTGGGPQHF.